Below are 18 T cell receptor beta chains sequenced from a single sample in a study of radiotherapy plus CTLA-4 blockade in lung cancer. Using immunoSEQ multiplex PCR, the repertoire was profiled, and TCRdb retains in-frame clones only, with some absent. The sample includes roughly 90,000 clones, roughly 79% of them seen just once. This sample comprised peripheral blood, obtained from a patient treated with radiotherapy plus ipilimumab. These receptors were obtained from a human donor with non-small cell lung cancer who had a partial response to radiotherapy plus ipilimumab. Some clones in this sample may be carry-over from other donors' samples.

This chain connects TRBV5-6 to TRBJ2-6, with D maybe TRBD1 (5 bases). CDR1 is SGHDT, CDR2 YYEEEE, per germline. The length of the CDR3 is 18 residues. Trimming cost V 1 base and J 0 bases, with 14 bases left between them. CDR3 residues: CASSLLGVSDSGANVLTF. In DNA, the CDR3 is TGTGCCAGCAGCTTGCTAGGGGTATCCGACTCTGGGGCCAACGTCCTGACTTTC.

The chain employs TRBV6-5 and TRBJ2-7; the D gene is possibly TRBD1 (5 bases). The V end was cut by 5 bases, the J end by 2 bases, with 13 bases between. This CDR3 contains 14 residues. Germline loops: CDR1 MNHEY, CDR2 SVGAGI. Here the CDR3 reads CASSDRQKPYEQYF. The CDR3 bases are TGTGCCAGCAGTGACCGACAGAAACCCTACGAGCAGTACTTC.

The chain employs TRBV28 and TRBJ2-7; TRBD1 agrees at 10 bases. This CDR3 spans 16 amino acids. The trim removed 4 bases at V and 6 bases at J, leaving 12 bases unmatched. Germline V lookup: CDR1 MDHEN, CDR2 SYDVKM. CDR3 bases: TGTGCCAGCAGTTCTCCTCCGGGACAGGGGCGGGGCGAGCAGTACTTC. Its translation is CASSSPPGQGRGEQYF.

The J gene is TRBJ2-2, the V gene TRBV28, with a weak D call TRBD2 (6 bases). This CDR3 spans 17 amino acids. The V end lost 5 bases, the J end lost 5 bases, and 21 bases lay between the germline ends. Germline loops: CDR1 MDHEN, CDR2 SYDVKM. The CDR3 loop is CASSSQGLNLGTGELFF. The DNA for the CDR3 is TGTGCCAGCAGTAGCCAGGGACTCAACCTGGGAACCGGGGAGCTGTTTTTT.

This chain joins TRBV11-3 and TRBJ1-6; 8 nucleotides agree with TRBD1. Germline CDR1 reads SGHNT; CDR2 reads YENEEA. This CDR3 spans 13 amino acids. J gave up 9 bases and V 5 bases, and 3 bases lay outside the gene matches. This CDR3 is CASSETGGSPLHF. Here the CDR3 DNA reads TGTGCCAGCAGCGAAACAGGGGGTTCACCCCTCCACTTT.

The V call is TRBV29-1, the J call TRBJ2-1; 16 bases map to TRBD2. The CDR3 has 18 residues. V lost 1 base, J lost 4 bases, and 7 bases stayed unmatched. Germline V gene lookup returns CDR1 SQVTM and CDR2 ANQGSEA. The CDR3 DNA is TGCAGCGTTGAAGGGGGACTAGCGGGAGGGCGGGGGTACAATGAGCAGTTCTTC. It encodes CSVEGGLAGGRGYNEQFF.

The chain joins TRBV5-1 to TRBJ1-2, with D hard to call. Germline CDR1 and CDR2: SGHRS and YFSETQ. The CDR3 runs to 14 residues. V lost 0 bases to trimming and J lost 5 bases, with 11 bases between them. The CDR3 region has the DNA TGCGCCAGCAGCTTGGGAGTGGGAGGTTATGGCTACACCTTC. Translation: CASSLGVGGYGYTF. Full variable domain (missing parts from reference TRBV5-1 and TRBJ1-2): KAGVTQTPRYLIKTRGQQVTLSCSPISGHRSVSWYQQTPGQGLQFLFEYFSETQRNKGNFPGRFSGRQFSNSRSEMNVSTLELGDSALYLCASSLGVGGYGYTFGSGTRLTVV.

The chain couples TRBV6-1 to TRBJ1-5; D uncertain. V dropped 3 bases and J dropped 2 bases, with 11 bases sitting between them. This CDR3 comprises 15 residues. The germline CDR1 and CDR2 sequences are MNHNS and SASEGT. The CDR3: CASSEGGVGNQPQHF. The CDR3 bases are TGTGCCAGCAGTGAGGGCGGGGTCGGCAATCAGCCCCAGCATTTT.

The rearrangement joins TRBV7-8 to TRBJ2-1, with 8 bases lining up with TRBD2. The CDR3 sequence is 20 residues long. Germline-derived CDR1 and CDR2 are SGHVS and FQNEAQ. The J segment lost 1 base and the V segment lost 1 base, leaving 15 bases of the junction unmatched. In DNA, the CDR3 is TGTGCCAGCAGCTTAGGCGGCGGGAGGTCAATGGTTGGTTCCTACAATGAGCAGTTCTTC. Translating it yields CASSLGGGRSMVGSYNEQFF.

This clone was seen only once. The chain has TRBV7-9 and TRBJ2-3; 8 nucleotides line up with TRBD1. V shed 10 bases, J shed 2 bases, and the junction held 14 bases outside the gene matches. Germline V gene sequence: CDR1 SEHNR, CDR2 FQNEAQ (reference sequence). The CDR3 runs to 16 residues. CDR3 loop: CATHRLGQGNTDTQYF. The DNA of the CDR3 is TGTGCCACTCACCGGCTTGGACAGGGCAACACAGATACGCAGTATTTT.

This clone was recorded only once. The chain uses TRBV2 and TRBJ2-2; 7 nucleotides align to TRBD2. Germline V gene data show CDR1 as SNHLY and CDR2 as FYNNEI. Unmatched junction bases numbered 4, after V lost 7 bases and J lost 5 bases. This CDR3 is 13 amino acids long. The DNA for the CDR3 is TGTGCCAGCAAGCGGGGAAGTACCGGGGAGCTGTTTTTT. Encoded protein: CASKRGSTGELFF.

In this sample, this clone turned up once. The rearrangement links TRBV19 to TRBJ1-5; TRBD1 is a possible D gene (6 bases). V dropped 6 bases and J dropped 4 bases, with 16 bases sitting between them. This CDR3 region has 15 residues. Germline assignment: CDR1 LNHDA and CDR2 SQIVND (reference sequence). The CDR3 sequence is CASRFGQWENQPQHF. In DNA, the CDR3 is TGTGCCAGTAGATTTGGACAGTGGGAGAATCAGCCCCAGCATTTT.

The CDR3 protein is CASSLAGTIYEQYF. CDR3 nucleotide sequence: TGCGCCAGCAGCTTGGCCGGGACAATCTACGAGCAGTACTTC. The chain links TRBV5-1 to TRBJ2-7, with a weak D call TRBD1 (6 bases). CDR1 is SGHRS and CDR2 is YFSETQ in the germline V gene. The length of the CDR3 is 14 residues. The ends were cut back, 0 bases at V and 3 bases at J, with 10 bases in the middle.

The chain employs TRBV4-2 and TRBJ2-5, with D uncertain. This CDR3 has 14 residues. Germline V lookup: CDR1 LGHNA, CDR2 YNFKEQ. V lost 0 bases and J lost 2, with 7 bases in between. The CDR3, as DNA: TGTGCCAGCAGCCAAGACGACTCACAAGAGACCCAGTACTTC. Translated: CASSQDDSQETQYF.

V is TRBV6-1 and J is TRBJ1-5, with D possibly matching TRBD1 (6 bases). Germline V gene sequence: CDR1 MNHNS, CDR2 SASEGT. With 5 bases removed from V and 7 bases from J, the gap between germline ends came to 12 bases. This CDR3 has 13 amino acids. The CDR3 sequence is CASSRGAGQPQHF. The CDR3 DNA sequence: TGTGCCAGCAGTCGGGGGGCTGGGCAGCCCCAGCATTTT.

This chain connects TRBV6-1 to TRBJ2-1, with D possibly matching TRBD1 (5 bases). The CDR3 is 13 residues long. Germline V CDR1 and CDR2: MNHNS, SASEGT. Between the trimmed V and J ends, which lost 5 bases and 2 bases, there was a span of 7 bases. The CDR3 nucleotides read TGTGCCAGCAGTCAGGGTCCCTACAATGAGCAGTTCTTC. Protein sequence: CASSQGPYNEQFF.

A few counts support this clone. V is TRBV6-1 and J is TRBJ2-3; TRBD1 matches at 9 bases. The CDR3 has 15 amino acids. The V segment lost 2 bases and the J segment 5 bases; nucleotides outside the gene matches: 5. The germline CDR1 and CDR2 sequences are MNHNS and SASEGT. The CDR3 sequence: CASSELGQGGDTQYF. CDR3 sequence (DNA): TGTGCCAGCAGTGAATTGGGACAGGGAGGAGATACGCAGTATTTT.

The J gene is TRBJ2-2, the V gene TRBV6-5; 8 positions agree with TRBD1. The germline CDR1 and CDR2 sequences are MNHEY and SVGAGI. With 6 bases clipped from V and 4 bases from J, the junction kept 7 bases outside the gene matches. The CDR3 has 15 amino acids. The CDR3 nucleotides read TGTGCCAGCAGCAGGGGGCGCCATGGCACCGGGGAGCTGTTTTTT. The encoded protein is CASSRGRHGTGELFF.